The clone carrying this T cell receptor beta chain was counted a single time. The data originate from a study of T-cell reconstitution after alpha-beta-depleted transplantation in children. V lost 2 bases and J 2 bases, leaving 16 bases between the germline ends. Germline V gives CDR1 MNHEY, CDR2 SVGEGT. The CDR3 consists of 17 residues. For TCRbeta, the library was prepared with unique molecular identifiers. One entry per CDR3 protein results from TCRdb running MiXCR on the PCR reads. The sample records 380,000 or so distinct CDR3 sequences, 13% being singletons. This material consisted of PBMCs, taken from the stem cell graft. The receptor was isolated from a human donor who donated a stem cell graft to a child with Fanconi anemia. This sequence joins TRBV6-2 or TRBV6-3 and TRBJ2-1; D gene unclear. CDR3 protein: CASSYGRLVLTYNEQFF. CDR3 coding DNA: TGTGCCAGCAGTTACGGTCGGCTAGTCCTAACCTACAATGAGCAGTTCTTC.